This record concerns one TCR beta chain sequence. This record comes from a study of shared clonotypes between healthy human individuals. This CDR3 is built from 15 residues. Per germline, CDR1 KGHSH and CDR2 LQKENI. V lost 4 bases to trimming and J lost 5 bases, with 18 bases between them. Sequencing was performed with immunoSEQ multiplex PCR; in TCRdb, only in-frame clones are kept and a portion is missing. The sample contains roughly 2 million clones, 90% to 97% of which appear only once. Sequencing was carried out using naive CD4+ T cells sorted from blood. Subset: CD45RA+ positively selected. This chain connects TRBV18 to TRBJ2-7, with a tentative D call TRBD2 (5 bases). The source of this sequence is a man younger than 35 in good health. The CDR3 here is CASSLPVGGSDEQYF. DNA of the CDR3: TGTGCCAGCTCACTACCTGTGGGTGGTAGCGACGAGCAGTACTTC.